The rows below give T cell receptor gamma chains drawn from one sample of a study of Vδ1+ human thymocytes. TCRdb reapplied CATT to the multiplex PCR reads. The profile covers 36,000 or so gamma-chain clones, with roughly 21% appearing a single time and under 2% taken by the ten largest. The sequenced material came from Vdelta1+ gamma-delta thymocytes from the thymus. The receptor set was obtained from a girl under two years old who had congenital heart surgery. CDR3s include the opening cysteine and the closing phenylalanine or tryptophan. The order of the fields is V gene, J gene, CDR3 protein.

V gene: TRGV9; J gene: TRGJP; CDR3 protein: CALWEVQELGKKIKVF
V gene: TRGV4; J gene: TRGJP2; CDR3 protein: CATWELRSDWIKTF
V gene: TRGV8; J gene: TRGJP2; CDR3 protein: CATWGQYWIKTF
V gene: TRGV9; J gene: TRGJ1/TRGJ2; CDR3 protein: CALWEVRAYYKKLF
V gene: TRGV8; J gene: TRGJ1/TRGJ2; CDR3 protein: CATWDSVGLYYKKLF
V gene: TRGV9; J gene: TRGJ1/TRGJ2; CDR3 protein: CALWEVRGYYKKLF
V gene: TRGV8; J gene: TRGJ1/TRGJ2; CDR3 protein: CATWDCRYYKKLF
V gene: TRGV2; J gene: TRGJ1/TRGJ2; CDR3 protein: CATWDGPRYKKLF
V gene: TRGV3; J gene: TRGJ1/TRGJ2; CDR3 protein: CATWDSLAVNYYKKLF
V gene: TRGV2; J gene: TRGJ1/TRGJ2; CDR3 protein: CATWDRQWRKKLF
V gene: TRGV3; J gene: TRGJ1/TRGJ2; CDR3 protein: CATWDRRYYKKLF
V gene: TRGV2; J gene: TRGJP1; CDR3 protein: CATWDGTFTTGWFKIF
V gene: TRGV8; J gene: TRGJ1/TRGJ2; CDR3 protein: CATWASPLKKLF
V gene: TRGV4; J gene: TRGJ1/TRGJ2; CDR3 protein: CATWDEPHPGYKKLF
V gene: TRGV9; J gene: TRGJ1/TRGJ2; CDR3 protein: CALWEYPNYYKKLF
V gene: TRGV3; J gene: TRGJP2; CDR3 protein: CATWDSRGGDWIKTF
V gene: TRGV2; J gene: TRGJ1/TRGJ2; CDR3 protein: CATWDGRRAKLF
V gene: TRGV9; J gene: TRGJ1/TRGJ2; CDR3 protein: CALWEVRNLREKLF
V gene: TRGV4; J gene: TRGJ1/TRGJ2; CDR3 protein: CATWDGILFYYKKLF
V gene: TRGV8; J gene: TRGJP2; CDR3 protein: CATWDRNSSDWIKTF
V gene: TRGV8; J gene: TRGJP1; CDR3 protein: CATWAGTTGWFKIF
V gene: TRGV4; J gene: TRGJ1/TRGJ2; CDR3 protein: CATWDGLNYKKLF
V gene: TRGV8; J gene: TRGJ1/TRGJ2; CDR3 protein: CATWDIRYKKLF
V gene: TRGV3; J gene: TRGJ1/TRGJ2; CDR3 protein: CATWDRRGKKLF
V gene: TRGV9; J gene: TRGJP1; CDR3 protein: CALWEVQSGGTTGWFKIF
V gene: TRGV2; J gene: TRGJ1/TRGJ2; CDR3 protein: CATWDGLRYYKKLF
V gene: TRGV3; J gene: TRGJ1/TRGJ2; CDR3 protein: CATWDRRRYYKKLF
V gene: TRGV2; J gene: TRGJ1/TRGJ2; CDR3 protein: CATWDGQRHKKLF
V gene: TRGV8; J gene: TRGJ1/TRGJ2; CDR3 protein: CATWAPYYKKLF
V gene: TRGV2; J gene: TRGJ1/TRGJ2; CDR3 protein: CATWEKQNYYKKLF
V gene: TRGV9; J gene: TRGJ1/TRGJ2; CDR3 protein: CALWEADQGQDKKLF
V gene: TRGV2; J gene: TRGJ1/TRGJ2; CDR3 protein: CATWDGPPYKKLF
V gene: TRGV9; J gene: TRGJ1/TRGJ2; CDR3 protein: CALWDCVYKKLF
V gene: TRGV8; J gene: TRGJP2; CDR3 protein: CATWDWDWIKTF
V gene: TRGV4; J gene: TRGJ1/TRGJ2; CDR3 protein: CATWDPTGYKKLF
V gene: TRGV3; J gene: TRGJ1/TRGJ2; CDR3 protein: CATWDDKRAKNYYKKLF
V gene: TRGV2; J gene: TRGJ1/TRGJ2; CDR3 protein: CATWDGPKYKKLF
V gene: TRGV4; J gene: TRGJ1/TRGJ2; CDR3 protein: CATWDGGAYYKKLF
V gene: TRGV2; J gene: TRGJP1; CDR3 protein: CATWDGPWFWFKIF
V gene: TRGV4; J gene: TRGJP2; CDR3 protein: CATWDWSESDWIKTF
V gene: TRGV9; J gene: TRGJ1/TRGJ2; CDR3 protein: CALWDAYYKKLF
V gene: TRGV9; J gene: TRGJP2; CDR3 protein: CALWGARGSDWIKTF
V gene: TRGV3; J gene: TRGJP2; CDR3 protein: CATWDRPFHSSDWIKTF
V gene: TRGV4; J gene: TRGJ1/TRGJ2; CDR3 protein: CATWGLNYYKKLF
V gene: TRGV9; J gene: TRGJ1/TRGJ2; CDR3 protein: CALWEVGAKLF
V gene: TRGV4; J gene: TRGJ1/TRGJ2; CDR3 protein: CATWDPAYYKKLF
V gene: TRGV3; J gene: TRGJ1/TRGJ2; CDR3 protein: CATWDIGGKKLF
V gene: TRGV9; J gene: TRGJ1/TRGJ2; CDR3 protein: CALCAPSYYKKLF
V gene: TRGV8; J gene: TRGJ1/TRGJ2; CDR3 protein: CATWDKPNYYKKLF
V gene: TRGV3; J gene: TRGJ1/TRGJ2; CDR3 protein: CATWDRPRRYKKLF
V gene: TRGV4; J gene: TRGJ1/TRGJ2; CDR3 protein: CATWDVGYKKLF
V gene: TRGV3; J gene: TRGJ1/TRGJ2; CDR3 protein: CATWDAHYYKKLF
V gene: TRGV9; J gene: TRGJ1/TRGJ2; CDR3 protein: CALWEESYKKLF